The T cell receptor beta chain described here comes from a study of blood T cell repertoires in COVID-19. Background on the study: Specimens from acute and convalescent COVID-19 originated in the United States, Italy and Spain. PBMCs, B-cell-depleted T cells, or T cells provided the cDNA or gDNA that made up the material.

Methods used by the authors: Cell counts per sample came from amplifying reference gene primers. Sequenced by immunoSEQ multiplex PCR; TCRdb stores in-frame clones only, minus some. V, J and clone size are those of that table, while D and trimming were read from the DNA. The sample holds some 150,000 clones; roughly 85% are singletons and the top ten take roughly 2.7%. V lost 2 bases to trimming and J lost 4 bases; unmatched junction nucleotides: 8. Germline lookup yields CDR1 SGHTA and CDR2 FQGTGA. The CDR3 loop spans 15 amino acids. The sample consisted of peripheral blood. The sequence was obtained from a human donor with acute or convalescent COVID-19. The donor label of this sample is uncertain. This rearrangement joins TRBV7-3 to TRBJ2-7, with 7 bases matching TRBD1. The CDR3 is CASSLGLGGAYEQYF. The DNA for the CDR3 is TGTGCCAGCAGCTTAGGGTTAGGGGGCGCTTACGAGCAGTACTTC.